The present entry profiles one T cell receptor (beta chain) with its context. This clonotype was seen only a few times. The specificity of this receptor is unknown. Base quality data are lacking; no much larger clone is found one base away. Explained via the paper, the time point label denotes: around 42 days after influenza vaccine administration. This sample stems from a study of response to subunit inactivated influenza vaccine (dated 2018 in TCRdb). Regarding the research as a whole: To follow how T cells responded to a trivalent subunit inactivated influenza vaccine, the researchers relied on deep quantitative profiling of the T cell receptor repertoire.

Library construction relied on RT-PCR. The sequencer was an Illumina HiSeq 2500. The raw public reads went through TCRdb reprocessing: fastp at Q25, MiXCR clone calling, in-frame beta chains kept. Identical CDR3 proteins give one entry, which carries the most common genes and DNA. For this sample the table gives under 500,000 distinct CDR3 sequences, of which about a tenth were detected only once. The top ten hold less than 15% of the sample. General findings and caveats noted by the study authors: The authors proposed that each seasonal influenza vaccination may bring in only a limited number of new T cells.

The CDR3 measures 16 amino acids from cysteine to phenylalanine. Of the read, only the CDR3 DNA is kept; its 48 bases are in frame from base 1. V ends up 1 base short and J 2 bases short, with an unmatched junction base count of 3. CDR1 SGHRS and CDR2 YFSETQ were looked up in the germline V gene. Sequences were derived from PBMCs from blood, sampled around seven weeks after vaccination. This sequence originates from a man aged 50 or older who received an inactivated influenza vaccine. Donor details come from another sample of the same person, matched by shared clones. This chain joins TRBV5-1 to TRBJ2-6; TRBD1 lines up with 7 middle nucleotides. This receptor has the CDR3 CASSLPTGAGANVLTF. The nucleotide sequence reads as follows: TGCGCCAGCAGCTTGCCTACAGGGGCTGGGGCCAACGTCCTGACTTTC.